The 26 T cell receptor beta chains reported below all come from one sample, sequenced in a study of blood T cells in healthy people across ages. Through a sample-barcoded 5' primer and a J-beta primer mix, a second PCR was run for roughly 6 to 11 cycles. TCRdb re-called the 5' RACE reads through MiXCR, storing one row per CDR3 protein. Among hundreds of thousands of distinct CDR3 sequences listed, 20% to 25% were seen once. Source material: blood. All receptors derive from a man in his 70s in good health.

This clonotype has a handful of counts. The rearrangement uses TRBV5-1 and TRBJ2-7; TRBD1 or TRBD2 may be the D gene (6 bases each). Per germline, CDR1 SGHRS and CDR2 YFSETQ. Trimming took off 1 base at V and 0 bases at J, with 17 bases between the two ends. This CDR3 is 17 amino acids long. CDR3 in amino acids: CASSLTHRGPYSYEQYF. The CDR3 nucleotides read TGCGCCAGCAGCTTGACTCACCGGGGGCCTTACTCCTACGAGCAGTACTTC.

Points on this clonotype: This clone may be a read error of a much larger clone one base away. The conserved closing phenylalanine or tryptophan is absent in this CDR3, likely reflecting a read error. The rearrangement uses TRBV5-1 and TRBJ2-7; TRBD2 aligns across 12 bases. The J call may be incorrect, as the DNA end agrees better with TRBJ2-1. There are 14 residues in the CDR3. The germline CDR1 and CDR2 sequences are SGHRS and YFSETQ. CDR3 sequence reads: CASSGGTSGNEQFY. CDR3 DNA sequence: TGCGCCAGCAGCGGCGGGACTAGCGGGAATGAGCAGTTCTAC.

The chain is built from TRBV20-1 and TRBJ2-3; 12 bases line up with TRBD2. Germline trimming cut 6 bases from V and 5 bases from J; bases unmatched to any gene: 9. CDR1 and CDR2 from the germline V gene are DFQATT and SNEGSKA (reference sequence). The CDR3 has 15 residues. CDR3 region: CSARGLAGWEDTQYF. The CDR3 nucleotides are TGCAGTGCCAGGGGACTAGCGGGTTGGGAAGATACGCAGTATTTT.

This chain joins TRBV12-3 or TRBV12-4 and TRBJ1-5, with TRBD1 as a possible D gene (6 bases). V lost 3 bases and J lost 1, with 13 bases in between. The CDR3 runs to 16 residues. The chain's CDR3 is CASSFDQGRSNQPQHF. The CDR3 region has the DNA TGTGCCAGCAGTTTTGACCAGGGGAGAAGCAATCAGCCCCAGCATTTT.

The chain joins TRBV3-1 to TRBJ2-1; D not resolved. Germline CDR1 is LGHDT and CDR2 is YNNKEL (reference sequence). V was cut by 3 bases and J by 0 bases, with 6 bases left in between. This CDR3 has 14 amino acids. The CDR3 region has the DNA TGTGCCAGCAGCCACGGCCGCTCCTACAATGAGCAGTTCTTC. Its protein is CASSHGRSYNEQFF.

V usage is TRBV29-1 and J usage is TRBJ1-5; tentative D call: TRBD1 (5 bases). CDR3 size: 13 residues. In germline, CDR1 is SQVTM, CDR2 ANQGSEA. V lost 0 bases to trimming and J lost 7 bases, with 10 bases between them. Here the CDR3 reads CSVEDGAEQPQHF. CDR3 DNA sequence: TGCAGCGTTGAAGATGGGGCCGAGCAGCCCCAGCATTTT.

The chain joins TRBV6-1 to TRBJ2-4, with D possibly being TRBD1 (6 bases). This CDR3 contains 17 residues. The V and J ends lost 6 bases and 2 bases respectively, with 20 bases between them. CDR1 and CDR2 (germline): MNHNS, SASEGT. As DNA, the CDR3 is TGTGCCAGCAGCAACAGGGTTGGGAGTTTAACCAAAAACATTCAGTACTTC. As protein: CASSNRVGSLTKNIQYF.

This clonotype was counted only a few times. The chain uses TRBV4-1 and TRBJ2-3; D may be TRBD1 or TRBD2 (6 bases each). The V end was cut by 1 base, the J end by 4 bases, with 15 bases between. CDR3 length: 16 amino acids. From germline, CDR1 is MGHRA and CDR2 YSYEKL. CDR3 amino acids: CASSQGRLGGPDTQYF. As DNA, the CDR3 is TGCGCCAGCAGCCAAGGGAGACTAGGGGGTCCAGATACGCAGTATTTT.

A few counts support this clonotype. V gene TRBV29-1 combines with J gene TRBJ1-2; no firm D call. The CDR3 is 11 amino acids. Deletions cut 3 bases from V and 5 bases from J, with 7 bases between. Looked up from germline, CDR1 is SQVTM and CDR2 is ANQGSEA. The CDR3 loop is CSVDQPYGYTF. The CDR3 nucleotides read TGCAGCGTTGACCAACCATATGGCTACACCTTC.

This chain uses TRBV7-2 with TRBJ2-5, with 7 positions matching TRBD2. Germline CDR1 SGHTA, CDR2 FQGNSA. V lost 4 bases and J lost 6; bases outside the gene matches: 14. This CDR3 spans 16 amino acids. This chain's CDR3 is CASSSVGGGEGKTQYF. The CDR3 DNA reads TGTGCCAGCAGCTCCGTTGGTGGCGGGGAGGGCAAGACCCAGTACTTC.

This clonotype was found a few times. This chain links TRBV12-3 or TRBV12-4 with TRBJ2-3; perhaps TRBD2 as D (5 bases). V lost 0 bases and J lost 8, with 12 bases in between. The CDR3 spans 14 residues. The CDR3 protein is CASSLARVAFTQYF. The CDR3 DNA reads as TGTGCCAGCAGTTTAGCGCGGGTGGCCTTTACGCAGTATTTT.

This clonotype was counted a few times. The genes are TRBV25-1 and TRBJ1-2, with D maybe TRBD1 (5 bases). Per germline, CDR1 MGHDK and CDR2 SYGVNS. The CDR3 sequence is 12 residues long. The V end lost 7 bases, the J end lost 2 bases, and 8 bases lay between the germline ends. CDR3 sequence reads: CASTGSNYGYTF. In DNA form, the CDR3 reads TGTGCCAGCACAGGGTCAAACTATGGCTACACCTTC.

A few counts support this clonotype. The junction does not match germline at one end; this may be a read error. V gene TRBV20-1 combines with J gene TRBJ1-1; D might be TRBD1 (5 bases). The CDR3 has 15 amino acids. Germline V gene lookup returns CDR1 DFQATT and CDR2 SNEGSKA (reference sequence). This chain's CDR3 is CSARDRGTRNTEAFF. The CDR3 coding sequence is TGCAGTGCTAGAGATCGGGGCACCCGGAACACCGAAGCTTTCTTT.

J is TRBJ2-5 and V is TRBV5-1; 14 bases line up with TRBD2. Trimming took 4 bases from V and 5 from J; bases not matched to a gene: 7. From germline, CDR1 is SGHRS and CDR2 YFSETQ. The CDR3 is 16 amino acids. CDR3 amino acids: CASSPRLAGGPETQYF. The CDR3 DNA reads as TGCGCCAGCAGCCCCAGACTAGCGGGGGGGCCGGAGACCCAGTACTTC. Full variable domain (missing parts from reference TRBV5-1 and TRBJ2-5): KAGVTQTPRYLIKTRGQQVTLSCSPISGHRSVSWYQQTPGQGLQFLFEYFSETQRNKGNFPGRFSGRQFSNSRSEMNVSTLELGDSALYLCASSPRLAGGPETQYFGPGTRLLVL.

This clonotype was seen a few times. This sequence joins TRBV13 and TRBJ2-4; the D is unclear. This CDR3 has 12 residues. V shed 5 bases and J shed 6 bases, with 8 bases lying between them. CDR1 and CDR2 from the germline V gene are PRHDT and FYEKMQ (reference sequence). Here the CDR3 DNA reads TGTGCCAGCAGCGCGAAGAGAAACATTCAGTACTTC. Protein: CASSAKRNIQYF.

The chain couples TRBV6-5 to TRBJ1-1, with no clear D. Trimming left V 8 bases short and J 3 bases short, with 13 bases between. Looked up from germline, CDR1 is MNHEY and CDR2 is SVGAGI. The CDR3 loop spans 13 amino acids. CDR3 DNA: TGTGCCAGCTGGAGGTTTAAGGACACTGAAGCTTTCTTT. This translates into CASWRFKDTEAFF.

This clonotype was recorded at least ten times. Sequence at one end of the junction differs from germline and may be a read error. This rearrangement joins TRBV24-1 to TRBJ2-5, with 7 bases that match TRBD1. Per germline, CDR1 KGHDR and CDR2 SFDVKD. This CDR3 comprises 15 residues. The CDR3 here is CATSEGGPTQGTQYF. Here the CDR3 DNA reads TGTGCCACCAGTGAAGGGGGCCCTACCCAAGGGACCCAGTACTTC.

In this sample, this clonotype turned up a few times. This rearrangement joins TRBV12-3 or TRBV12-4 to TRBJ1-6, with D unresolved. CDR3 length: 12 residues. The ends were cut back, 4 bases at V and 11 bases at J, with 9 bases in the middle. In DNA, the CDR3 is TGTGCCAGCAGTTCCCCCCGGGCACCCCTCCACTTT. Translating it yields CASSSPRAPLHF.

This clonotype was seen a handful of times. The V and J genes are TRBV4-1 and TRBJ2-2; 8 positions agree with TRBD2. The V and J ends lost 0 bases and 7 bases, in that order; junction bases with no gene match: 4. The CDR3 extends over 15 amino acids. CDR1 and CDR2 (germline): MGHRA, YSYEKL. CDR3 sequence reads: CASSQDGRDFGELFF. CDR3 bases: TGCGCCAGCAGCCAAGACGGGAGGGATTTCGGGGAGCTGTTTTTT.

This chain uses TRBV20-1 with TRBJ1-2, with D perhaps TRBD1 (5 bases). Germline CDR1 and CDR2: DFQATT and SNEGSKA (reference sequence). The CDR3 length is 14 residues. With 7 bases removed from V and 6 bases from J, the gap between germline ends came to 21 bases. The CDR3 bases are TGCAGTGATAGCCTCCGGGGGAAGGGGCATGGCTACACCTTC. This translates into CSDSLRGKGHGYTF.

V gene TRBV5-1 combines with J gene TRBJ2-3; tentatively, D is TRBD1 (5 bases). The CDR3 is made up of 18 amino acids. The germline V and J ends were trimmed by 0 bases and 0 bases, with 17 bases remaining between them. Per the germline V gene, CDR1 is SGHRS and CDR2 is YFSETQ. The CDR3 is CASSLVPSTVTSTDTQYF. In DNA form, the CDR3 reads TGCGCCAGCAGCTTGGTCCCTTCGACAGTAACTAGCACAGATACGCAGTATTTT. The full variable domain, its missing parts supplied by reference TRBV5-1 and TRBJ2-3, is KAGVTQTPRYLIKTRGQQVTLSCSPISGHRSVSWYQQTPGQGLQFLFEYFSETQRNKGNFPGRFSGRQFSNSRSEMNVSTLELGDSALYLCASSLVPSTVTSTDTQYFGPGTRLTVL.

Ten or more counts support this clonotype. The V gene is TRBV7-2, the J gene TRBJ2-7; D unclear. V was trimmed by 1 base and J by 1 base, leaving 5 bases between them. This CDR3 region has 13 residues. Per germline, CDR1 SGHTA and CDR2 FQGNSA. CDR3 sequence: CASSLGRSYEQYF. The CDR3 DNA reads as TGTGCCAGCAGCTTAGGACGGTCCTACGAGCAGTACTTC.

The chain recombines TRBV27 with TRBJ2-3; D unclear. This CDR3 region has 13 residues. The V and J ends lost 1 base and 3 bases respectively, with 5 bases between them. The germline CDR1 and CDR2 sequences are MNHEY and SMNVEV (reference sequence). CDR3 sequence (DNA): TGTGCCAGCAGTTTATGGTGGACAGATACGCAGTATTTT. It codes for CASSLWWTDTQYF.

The J gene is TRBJ2-1, the V gene TRBV7-6; a weak D match, TRBD1 (5 bases). The CDR3 covers 16 residues. V was clipped by 1 base and J by 3 bases, with 13 bases between them. Germline assignment: CDR1 SGHVS and CDR2 FNYEAQ. CDR3 residues: CASSLGLAGLYNEQFF. CDR3 in DNA: TGTGCCAGCAGCTTAGGTCTGGCAGGGCTCTACAATGAGCAGTTCTTC.

This clonotype was detected a few times. The CDR3 DNA reads as TGTGCCACCAGCAGAGGGATAGCGGGACCTACGGATACGCAGTATTTT. Translated: CATSRGIAGPTDTQYF. The chain recombines TRBV15 with TRBJ2-3, with 8 bases fitting TRBD2. The CDR3 sequence is 16 residues long. With 1 base clipped from V and 6 bases from J, the junction kept 9 bases outside the gene matches. Germline values: CDR1 LNHNV, CDR2 YYDKDF (reference sequence).

The chain is built from TRBV10-2 and TRBJ2-3; D perhaps matches TRBD2 (5 bases). The germline gives CDR1 WSHSY, CDR2 SAAADI. V lost 3 bases, J lost 0 bases, and 13 bases lay in between. The CDR3 loop spans 16 amino acids. CDR3 in amino acids: CASSDLATSSTDTQYF. CDR3 nucleotide sequence: TGCGCCAGCAGTGATTTAGCGACCTCTAGCACAGATACGCAGTATTTT.